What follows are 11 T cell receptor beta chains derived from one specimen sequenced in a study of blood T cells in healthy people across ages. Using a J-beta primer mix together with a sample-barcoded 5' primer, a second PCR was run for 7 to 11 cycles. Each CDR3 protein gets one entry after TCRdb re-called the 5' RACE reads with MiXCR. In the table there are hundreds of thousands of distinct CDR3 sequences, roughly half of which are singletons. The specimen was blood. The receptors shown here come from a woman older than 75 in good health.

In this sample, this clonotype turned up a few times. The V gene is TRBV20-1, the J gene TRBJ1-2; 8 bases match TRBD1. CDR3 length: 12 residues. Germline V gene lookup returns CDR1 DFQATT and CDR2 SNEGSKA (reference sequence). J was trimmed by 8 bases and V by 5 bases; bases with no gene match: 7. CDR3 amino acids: CSAQTGVRGYTF. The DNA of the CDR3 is TGCAGTGCTCAGACAGGGGTTAGAGGCTACACCTTC.

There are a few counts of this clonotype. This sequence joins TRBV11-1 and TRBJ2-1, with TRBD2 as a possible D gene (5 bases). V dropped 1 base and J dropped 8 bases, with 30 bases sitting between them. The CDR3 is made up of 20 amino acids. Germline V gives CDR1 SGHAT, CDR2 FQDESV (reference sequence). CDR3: CASSLVSVGIGPRRLYEQFF. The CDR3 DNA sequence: TGTGCCAGCAGCTTAGTCTCGGTGGGTATCGGTCCTCGGAGGCTATATGAGCAGTTCTTC. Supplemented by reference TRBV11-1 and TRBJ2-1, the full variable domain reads EAEVAQSPRYKITEKSQAVAFWCDPISGHATLYWYRQILGQGPELLVQFQDESVVDDSQLPKDRFSAERLKGVDSTLKIQPAELGDSAMYLCASSLVSVGIGPRRLYEQFFGPGTRLTVL.

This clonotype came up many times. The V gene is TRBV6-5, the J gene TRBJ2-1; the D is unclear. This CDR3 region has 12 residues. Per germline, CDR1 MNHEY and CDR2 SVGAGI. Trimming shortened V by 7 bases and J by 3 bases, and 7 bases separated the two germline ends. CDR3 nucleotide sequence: TGTGCCAGCACCACTTACTACAATGAGCAGTTCTTC. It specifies CASTTYYNEQFF.

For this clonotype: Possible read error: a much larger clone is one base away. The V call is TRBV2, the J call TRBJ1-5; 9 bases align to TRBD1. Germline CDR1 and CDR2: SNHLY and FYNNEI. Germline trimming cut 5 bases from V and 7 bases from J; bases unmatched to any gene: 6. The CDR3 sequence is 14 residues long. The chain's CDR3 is CASSRTGTGQPQHF. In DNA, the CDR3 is TGTGCCAGCAGTAGGACAGGGACAGGGCAGCCCCAGCATTTT.

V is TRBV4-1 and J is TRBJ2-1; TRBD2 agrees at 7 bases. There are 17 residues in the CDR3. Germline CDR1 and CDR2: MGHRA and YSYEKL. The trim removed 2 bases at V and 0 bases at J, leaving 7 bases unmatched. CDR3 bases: TGCGCCAGCAGCCAACGGCCTAGCGGCAGCTCCTACAATGAGCAGTTCTTC. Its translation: CASSQRPSGSSYNEQFF.

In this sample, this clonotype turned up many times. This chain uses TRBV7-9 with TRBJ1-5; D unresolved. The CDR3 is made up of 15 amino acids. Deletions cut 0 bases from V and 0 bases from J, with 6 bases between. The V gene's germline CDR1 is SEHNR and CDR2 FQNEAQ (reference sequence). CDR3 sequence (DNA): TGTGCCAGCAGCTTAGCGGATTATAGCAATCAGCCCCAGCATTTT. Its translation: CASSLADYSNQPQHF. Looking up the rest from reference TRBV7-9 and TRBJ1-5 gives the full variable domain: DTGVSQNPRHKITKRGQNVTFRCDPISEHNRLYWYRQTLGQGPEFLTYFQNEAQLEKSRLLSDRFSAERPKGSFSTLEIQRTEQGDSAMYLCASSLADYSNQPQHFGDGTRLSIL.

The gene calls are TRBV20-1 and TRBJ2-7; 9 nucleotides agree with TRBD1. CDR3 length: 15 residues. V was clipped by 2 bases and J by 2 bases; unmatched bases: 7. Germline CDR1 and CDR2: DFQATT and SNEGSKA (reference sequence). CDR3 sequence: CSARNSRDRAYEQYF. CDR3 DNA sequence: TGCAGTGCTAGAAACAGCCGGGACAGGGCCTACGAGCAGTACTTC.

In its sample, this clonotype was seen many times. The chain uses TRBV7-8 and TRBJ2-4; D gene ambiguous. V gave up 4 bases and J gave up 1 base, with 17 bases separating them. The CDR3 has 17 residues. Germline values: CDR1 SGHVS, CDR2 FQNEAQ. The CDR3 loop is CASSSRTSSWAKNIQYF. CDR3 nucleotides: TGTGCCAGCAGCTCCAGAACAAGTAGCTGGGCCAAAAACATTCAGTACTTC.

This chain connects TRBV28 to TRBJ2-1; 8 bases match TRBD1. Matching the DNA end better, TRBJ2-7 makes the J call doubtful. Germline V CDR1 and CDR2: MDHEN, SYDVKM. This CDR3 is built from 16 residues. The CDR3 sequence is CASSLRQGSTYNEQYF. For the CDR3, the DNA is TGTGCCAGCAGTTTAAGACAGGGGAGCACCTACAATGAGCAGTACTTC.

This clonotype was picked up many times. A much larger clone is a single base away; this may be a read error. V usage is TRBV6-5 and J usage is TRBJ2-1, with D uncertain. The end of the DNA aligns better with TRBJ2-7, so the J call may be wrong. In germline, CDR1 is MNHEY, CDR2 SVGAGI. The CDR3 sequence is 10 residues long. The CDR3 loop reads CASGYNEQYF. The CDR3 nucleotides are TGTGCCAGCGGGTACAATGAGCAGTACTTC.

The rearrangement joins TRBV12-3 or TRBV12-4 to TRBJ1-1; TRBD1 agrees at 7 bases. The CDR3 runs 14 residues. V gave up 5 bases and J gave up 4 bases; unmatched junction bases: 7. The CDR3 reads CASSVRAGGTEAFF. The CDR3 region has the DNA TGTGCCAGCAGTGTCCGTGCAGGGGGCACTGAAGCTTTCTTT.